One sample yielded the 26 T cell receptor beta chains listed below, sequenced in a study of blood T cell repertoires in COVID-19. Sequencing was performed with immunoSEQ multiplex PCR; in TCRdb, only in-frame clones are kept and a portion is missing. The table records approximately 210,000 clones, more than 70% of them present only once. The sample was PBMCs or T cells enriched from blood (not recorded which). These receptor sequences come from a man under 40 with acute COVID-19.

In this sample, this clone turned up a few times. This chain links TRBV5-1 with TRBJ1-3; TRBD1 is a possible D gene (5 bases). Trimming took off 0 bases at V and 0 bases at J, with 13 bases between the two ends. The germline V gene has CDR1 SGHRS and CDR2 YFSETQ. CDR3 length equals 17 residues. CDR3 nucleotide sequence: TGCGCCAGCAGCTTGGCGGGGGGACTAATCTCTGGAAACACCATATATTTT. It codes for CASSLAGGLISGNTIYF.

J is TRBJ2-3 and V is TRBV9, with D perhaps matching TRBD1 (5 bases). Germline values: CDR1 SGDLS, CDR2 YYNGEE. The V and J ends lost 4 bases and 6 bases respectively, with 15 bases between them. The CDR3 length is 14 residues. CDR3 coding DNA: TGTGCCAGCAGCACCAGGGATTGGGCCGATACGCAGTATTTT. Translation: CASSTRDWADTQYF.

The genes are TRBV10-1 and TRBJ2-7; 10 bases fit TRBD1. The CDR3 has 18 residues. Germline V gene sequence: CDR1 WNHNN, CDR2 SYGVQD (reference sequence). Unmatched junction bases numbered 20, after V lost 8 bases and J lost 4 bases. The CDR3 bases are TGCGCCAGCGATCCGGGACAGGGGAGCGGGTGGGTCCAGTACGAGCAGTACTTC. Its protein is CASDPGQGSGWVQYEQYF.

The V and J genes are TRBV29-1 and TRBJ1-3, with D hard to call. Per germline, CDR1 SQVTM and CDR2 ANQGSEA. Trimming left V 0 bases short and J 4 bases short, with 13 bases between. This CDR3 spans 15 amino acids. This chain's CDR3 is CSVEDLATRGNTIYF. CDR3 DNA sequence: TGCAGCGTTGAAGATCTCGCCACGAGGGGAAACACCATATATTTT.

The genes are TRBV19 and TRBJ2-4; the D gene is possibly TRBD1 (6 bases). Trimming took 9 bases from V and 0 from J, leaving 15 bases between them. Germline CDR1 LNHDA, CDR2 SQIVND (reference sequence). This CDR3 contains 15 residues. The CDR3 reads CASGSTGLAKNIQYF. CDR3 in DNA: TGTGCCAGCGGCTCAACAGGGTTAGCCAAAAACATTCAGTACTTC.

The chain recombines TRBV5-1 with TRBJ1-1; D may be TRBD1 (6 bases). V lost 0 bases and J lost 3, with 15 bases in between. The CDR3 contains 16 residues. Germline CDR1 and CDR2: SGHRS and YFSETQ. The CDR3: CASSLVWGRLDTEAFF. CDR3 sequence (DNA): TGCGCCAGCAGCTTGGTGTGGGGGCGACTGGACACTGAAGCTTTCTTT.

In DNA, the CDR3 is TGTGCTAGTGGTTTGTTAACGACAGGGACAAGCGAAAAACTGTTTTTT. Its protein product is CASGLLTTGTSEKLFF. The chain has TRBV12-5 and TRBJ1-4, with 7 bases lining up with TRBD1. The length of the CDR3 is 16 residues. V dropped 2 bases and J dropped 8; count of bases not matched to a gene: 11. Germline-derived CDR1 and CDR2 are LGHNT and FRNRAP.

The chain links TRBV9 to TRBJ1-2; no clear D gene. The V end was cut by 2 bases, the J end by 5 bases, with 10 bases between. This CDR3 is 13 amino acids long. Germline CDR1 reads SGDLS; CDR2 reads YYNGEE. This CDR3 reads CASSVRDGYGYTF. CDR3 sequence (DNA): TGTGCCAGCAGCGTCAGAGACGGGTATGGCTACACCTTC.

The rearrangement links TRBV6-5 to TRBJ1-5, with 10 bases matching TRBD1. Trimming took 9 bases from V and 2 from J; bases not matched to a gene: 7. CDR1 is MNHEY, CDR2 SVGAGI, per germline. This CDR3 comprises 15 residues. The CDR3 spells CASGDRGRGNQPQHF. CDR3 sequence (DNA): TGTGCCAGTGGGGACAGGGGCAGGGGCAATCAGCCCCAGCATTTT.

This rearrangement joins TRBV6-6 to TRBJ1-2; possible D gene TRBD1, 6 bases. The V and J ends lost 2 bases and 6 bases respectively, with 10 bases between them. Looked up from germline, CDR1 is MNHNY and CDR2 is SVGAGI (reference sequence). This CDR3 spans 13 amino acids. CDR3 sequence reads: CASSYVQGDGYTF. The CDR3 DNA is TGTGCCAGCAGTTACGTACAGGGTGATGGCTACACCTTC.

The V and J genes are TRBV9 and TRBJ1-4; weak D call: TRBD1 (6 bases). Trimming cost V 2 bases and J 8 bases, with 16 bases left between them. CDR1 and CDR2 from the germline V gene are SGDLS and YYNGEE. This CDR3 contains 15 residues. This CDR3 reads CASSVGGRESEKLFF. CDR3 coding DNA: TGTGCCAGCAGCGTTGGGGGCAGGGAATCAGAAAAACTGTTTTTT. The full variable domain, completed using reference TRBV9 and TRBJ1-4, is DSGVTQTPKHLITATGQRVTLRCSPRSGDLSVYWYQQSLDQGLQFLIQYYNGEERAKGNILERFSAQQFPDLHSELNLSSLELGDSALYFCASSVGGRESEKLFFGSGTQLSVL.

The gene calls are TRBV30 and TRBJ2-7; maybe TRBD2 (6 bases). Trimming took off 6 bases at V and 2 bases at J, with 14 bases between the two ends. Germline V gives CDR1 GTSNPN, CDR2 SVGIG (reference sequence). The CDR3 length is 13 residues. CDR3 DNA sequence: TGTGCCTGCAAAGGGACTGCTCCCTACGAGCAGTACTTC. Translating it yields CACKGTAPYEQYF.

The chain carries TRBV2 and TRBJ2-3, with D perhaps matching TRBD2 (5 bases). V dropped 0 bases and J dropped 5 bases, with 12 bases sitting between them. In germline, CDR1 is SNHLY, CDR2 FYNNEI. The CDR3 totals 15 residues. CDR3 protein: CASSEALLEGDTQYF. The CDR3 DNA follows: TGTGCCAGCAGTGAAGCGCTTCTAGAGGGAGATACGCAGTATTTT.

In its sample, this clone was seen a few times. The rearrangement links TRBV11-2 to TRBJ1-2; 7 bases map to TRBD1. The CDR3 is made up of 15 amino acids. In germline, CDR1 is SGHAT, CDR2 FQNNGV. V was pared by 1 base and J by 3 bases, with 5 bases of the junction left unmatched. CDR3 in amino acids: CASSLGPGQHYGYTF. In nucleotides, the CDR3 is TGTGCCAGCAGCTTAGGTCCGGGACAGCACTATGGCTACACCTTC.

This chain connects TRBV13 to TRBJ2-7; D is uncertain. V shed 4 bases and J shed 0 bases, with 13 bases lying between them. The CDR3 runs 15 residues. Germline V gene sequence: CDR1 PRHDT, CDR2 FYEKMQ (reference sequence). CDR3 protein: CASSYLLNSSYEQYF. DNA for the CDR3: TGTGCCAGCAGCTACCTTCTTAACAGCTCCTACGAGCAGTACTTC. Combining the CDR3 with reference TRBV13 and TRBJ2-7 gives the whole variable domain AAGVIQSPRHLIKEKRETATLKCYPIPRHDTVYWYQQGPGQDPQFLISFYEKMQSDKGSIPDRFSAQQFSDYHSELNMSSLELGDSALYFCASSYLLNSSYEQYFGPGTRLTVT.

V gene TRBV5-4 combines with J gene TRBJ1-1; possible D gene TRBD1, 5 bases. The CDR3 spans 15 residues. With 2 bases removed from V and 0 bases from J, the gap between germline ends came to 11 bases. In germline, CDR1 is SGHNT, CDR2 YYREEE (reference sequence). CDR3 protein: CASSLDRLMNTEAFF. Here the CDR3 DNA reads TGTGCCAGCAGCTTAGACAGACTCATGAACACTGAAGCTTTCTTT.

The V gene is TRBV19, the J gene TRBJ1-4; D is possibly TRBD1 (5 bases). The V and J ends lost 3 bases and 3 bases respectively, with 17 bases between them. The CDR3 spans 17 residues. Germline CDR1 reads LNHDA; CDR2 reads SQIVND (reference sequence). The CDR3 spells CASSIGAGLQSNEKLFF. The CDR3 coding sequence is TGTGCCAGTAGTATTGGGGCAGGGCTGCAATCTAATGAAAAACTGTTTTTT.

This chain links TRBV2 with TRBJ1-2; D gene uncertain. Germline V CDR1 and CDR2: SNHLY, FYNNEI. The ends were cut back, 6 bases at V and 4 bases at J, with 18 bases in the middle. The CDR3 is made up of 15 amino acids. The DNA of the CDR3 is TGTGCCAGCAGCCCCGGGGTGGGGAGAACCTATGGCTACACCTTC. It yields the protein CASSPGVGRTYGYTF.

This clone was counted a single time. This chain connects TRBV12-3 or TRBV12-4 to TRBJ1-5, with D perhaps matching TRBD1 (5 bases). CDR3 size: 11 residues. The V end lost 5 bases, the J end lost 10 bases, and 9 bases lay between the germline ends. The CDR3 reads CASSTGTPQHF. CDR3 nucleotide sequence: TGTGCCAGCAGTACAGGTACACCCCAGCATTTT.

The chain carries TRBV19 and TRBJ1-2; D unclear. Trimming left V 11 bases short and J 8 bases short, with 18 bases between. From germline, CDR1 is LNHDA and CDR2 SQIVND (reference sequence). The CDR3 has 12 residues. The CDR3 DNA reads as TGTGCCTCGAGTAATCATCCGGAGGGCTACACCTTC. This sequence encodes CASSNHPEGYTF. Combining the CDR3 with reference TRBV19 and TRBJ1-2 gives the whole variable domain DGGITQSPKYLFRKEGQNVTLSCEQNLNHDAMYWYRQDPGQGLRLIYYSQIVNDFQKGDIAEGYSVSREKKESFPLTVTSAQKNPTAFYLCASSNHPEGYTFGSGTRLTVV.

The sample holds a few counts of this clone. The chain employs TRBV12-3 or TRBV12-4 and TRBJ1-1; no definite D call. V lost 3 bases and J lost 2, with 4 bases in between. This CDR3 comprises 12 residues. CDR3 sequence: CASSFQNTEAFF. DNA of the CDR3: TGTGCCAGCAGTTTCCAAAACACTGAAGCTTTCTTT.

By its share, this clone is medium-sized. This rearrangement joins TRBV9 to TRBJ1-2, with TRBD1 identical over 9 bases. Germline loops: CDR1 SGDLS, CDR2 YYNGEE. This CDR3 has 15 amino acids. J was trimmed by 6 bases and V by 4 bases; bases with no gene match: 10. DNA of the CDR3: TGTGCCAGCAGCCCTTCCGGGACAGGGAGGAATGGCTACACCTTC. This codes for CASSPSGTGRNGYTF.

V and J are TRBV2 and TRBJ2-7; tentative D call: TRBD2 (7 bases). CDR1 is SNHLY and CDR2 is FYNNEI in the germline V gene. This CDR3 contains 14 residues. V lost 3 bases and J lost 4, with 13 bases in between. The CDR3 DNA is TGTGCCAGCAGTGAGGCGGGGGCCGGATACGAGCAGTACTTC. Encoded protein: CASSEAGAGYEQYF.

This rearrangement joins TRBV10-3 to TRBJ2-5, with 11 bases lining up with TRBD2. Germline V gene data show CDR1 as ENHRY and CDR2 as SYGVKD. The CDR3 totals 14 residues. The junction had 9 bases not matched to a gene; V was cut back by 10 bases and J by 5 bases. CDR3 protein: CATKLAGGPETQYF. The CDR3 bases are TGTGCCACTAAATTAGCGGGGGGGCCTGAGACCCAGTACTTC.

The V and J genes are TRBV6-1 and TRBJ2-6, with 9 nucleotides matching TRBD1. V gave up 2 bases and J gave up 2 bases; unmatched junction bases: 1. Germline V gene data show CDR1 as MNHNS and CDR2 as SASEGT. This CDR3 is 16 amino acids long. CDR3 region: CASSERDRAGANVLTF. The CDR3 DNA reads TGTGCCAGCAGTGAAAGGGACAGGGCTGGGGCCAACGTCCTGACTTTC.

The rearrangement uses TRBV7-3 and TRBJ1-4; TRBD1 aligns across 9 bases. The CDR3 runs to 14 residues. In germline, CDR1 is SGHTA, CDR2 FQGTGA. The ends lost 5 bases at V and 6 bases at J; junction bases unmatched: 4. The CDR3 loop reads CASSQTGGDEKLFF. In nucleotides, the CDR3 is TGTGCCAGCAGCCAGACAGGGGGTGATGAAAAACTGTTTTTT.